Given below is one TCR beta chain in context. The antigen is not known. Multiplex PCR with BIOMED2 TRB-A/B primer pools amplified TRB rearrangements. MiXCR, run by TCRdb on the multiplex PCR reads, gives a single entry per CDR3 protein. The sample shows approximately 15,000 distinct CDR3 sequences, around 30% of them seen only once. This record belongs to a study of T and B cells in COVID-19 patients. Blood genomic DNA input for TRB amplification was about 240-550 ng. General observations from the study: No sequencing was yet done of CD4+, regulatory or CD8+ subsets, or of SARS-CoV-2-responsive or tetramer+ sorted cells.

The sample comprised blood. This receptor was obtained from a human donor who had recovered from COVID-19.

The CDR3, as DNA: TGTGCCAGCAGCTTAGGTGTATTTAGGGAAGCTTTCTTT. Protein sequence: CASSLGVFREAFF. This chain joins TRBV7-6 and TRBJ1-1; unclear D gene. CDR1 SGHVS and CDR2 FNYEAQ come from the germline V gene. The CDR3 totals 13 residues. Between the trimmed V and J ends, which lost 1 base and 8 bases, there was a span of 11 bases.